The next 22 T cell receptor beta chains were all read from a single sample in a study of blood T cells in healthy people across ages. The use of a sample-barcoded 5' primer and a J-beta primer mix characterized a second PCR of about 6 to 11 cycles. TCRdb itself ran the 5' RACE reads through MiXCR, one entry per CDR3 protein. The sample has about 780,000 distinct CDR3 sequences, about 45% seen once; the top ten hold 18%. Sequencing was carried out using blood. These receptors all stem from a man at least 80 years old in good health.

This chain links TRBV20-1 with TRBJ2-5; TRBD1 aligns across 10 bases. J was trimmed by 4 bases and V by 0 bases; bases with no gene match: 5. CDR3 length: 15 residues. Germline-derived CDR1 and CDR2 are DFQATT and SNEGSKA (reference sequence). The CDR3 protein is CSARDSGTGAETQYF. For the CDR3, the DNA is TGCAGTGCTAGAGATTCCGGGACAGGGGCAGAGACCCAGTACTTC.

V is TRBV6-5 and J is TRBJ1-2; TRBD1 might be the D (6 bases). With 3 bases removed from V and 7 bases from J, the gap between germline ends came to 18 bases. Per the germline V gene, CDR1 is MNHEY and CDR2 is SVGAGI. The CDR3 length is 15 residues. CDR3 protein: CASSYLGQANPGYTF. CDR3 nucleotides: TGTGCCAGCAGTTATTTGGGACAAGCTAACCCTGGCTACACCTTC.

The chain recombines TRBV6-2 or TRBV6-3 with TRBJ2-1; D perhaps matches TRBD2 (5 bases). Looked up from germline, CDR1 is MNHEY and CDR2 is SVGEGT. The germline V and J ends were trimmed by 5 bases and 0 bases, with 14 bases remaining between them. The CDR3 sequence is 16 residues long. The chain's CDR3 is CASSRREPSSYNEQFF. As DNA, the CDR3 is TGTGCCAGCAGTCGACGGGAACCGAGCTCCTACAATGAGCAGTTCTTC.

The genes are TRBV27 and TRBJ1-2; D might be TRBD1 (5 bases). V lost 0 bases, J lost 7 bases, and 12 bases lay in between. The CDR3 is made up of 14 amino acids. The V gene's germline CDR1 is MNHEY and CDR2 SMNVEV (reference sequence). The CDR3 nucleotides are TGTGCCAGCAGTTTATCGGGGGTTACCACTGGCTACACCTTC. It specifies CASSLSGVTTGYTF.

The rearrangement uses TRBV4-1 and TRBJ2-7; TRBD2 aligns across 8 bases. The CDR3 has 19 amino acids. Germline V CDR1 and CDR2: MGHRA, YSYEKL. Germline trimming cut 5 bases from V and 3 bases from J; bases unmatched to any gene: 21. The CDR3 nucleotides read TGCGCCAGCAGCTCAACGGGCTTTACGGGGAGCGGGGGATTCTACGAGCAGTACTTC. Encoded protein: CASSSTGFTGSGGFYEQYF.

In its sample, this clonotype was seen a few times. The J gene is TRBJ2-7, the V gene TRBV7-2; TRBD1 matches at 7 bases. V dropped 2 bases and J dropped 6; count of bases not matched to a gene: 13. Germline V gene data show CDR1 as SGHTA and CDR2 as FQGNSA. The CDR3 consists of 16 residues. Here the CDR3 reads CASSLFPPGTAGEQYF. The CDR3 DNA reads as TGTGCCAGCAGCTTATTTCCACCCGGGACAGCAGGCGAGCAGTACTTC.

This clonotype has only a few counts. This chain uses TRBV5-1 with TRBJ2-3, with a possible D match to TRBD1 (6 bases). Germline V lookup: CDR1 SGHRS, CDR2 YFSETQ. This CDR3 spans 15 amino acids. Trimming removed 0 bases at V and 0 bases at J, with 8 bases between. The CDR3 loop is CASSLETGSTDTQYF. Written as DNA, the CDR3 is TGCGCCAGCAGCTTGGAGACAGGTAGCACAGATACGCAGTATTTT.

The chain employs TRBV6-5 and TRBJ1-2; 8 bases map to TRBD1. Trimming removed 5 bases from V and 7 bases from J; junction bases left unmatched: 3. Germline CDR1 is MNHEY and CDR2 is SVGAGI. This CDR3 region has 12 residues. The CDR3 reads CASSPDRGGYTF. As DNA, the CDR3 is TGTGCCAGCAGTCCCGACAGGGGTGGCTACACCTTC.

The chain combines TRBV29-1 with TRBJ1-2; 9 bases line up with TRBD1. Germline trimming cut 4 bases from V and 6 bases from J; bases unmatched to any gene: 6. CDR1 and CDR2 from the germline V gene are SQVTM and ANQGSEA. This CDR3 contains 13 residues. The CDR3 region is CSVASGQGNGYTF. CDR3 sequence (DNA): TGCAGCGTTGCTTCGGGACAGGGCAATGGCTACACCTTC.

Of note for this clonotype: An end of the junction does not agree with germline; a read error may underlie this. Written as DNA, the CDR3 is TGTGCCAGCAGTTTAGACCCGAAGAATGAGCGGTTCTTC. Protein: CASSLDPKNERFF. V usage is TRBV6-2 or TRBV6-3 and J usage is TRBJ2-1; unclear D gene. There are 13 residues in the CDR3. The germline V gene encodes CDR1 MNHEY and CDR2 SVGEGT.

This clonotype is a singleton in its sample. This CDR3 is CASSVGPSSYNSPLHF. DNA of the CDR3: TGTGCCAGCAGCGTGGGGCCTAGCTCCTATAATTCACCCCTCCACTTT. The V and J genes are TRBV27 and TRBJ1-6, with a tentative D call TRBD1 (5 bases). The germline V gene encodes CDR1 MNHEY and CDR2 SMNVEV (reference sequence). V lost 6 bases and J lost 0, with 12 bases in between. The CDR3 contains 16 residues.

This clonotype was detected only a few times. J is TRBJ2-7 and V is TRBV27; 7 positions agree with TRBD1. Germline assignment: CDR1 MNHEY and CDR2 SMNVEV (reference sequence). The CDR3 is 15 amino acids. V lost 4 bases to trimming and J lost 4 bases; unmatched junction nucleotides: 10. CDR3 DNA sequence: TGTGCCAGCAGTTCCAGGGGGACGGGATCTTACGAGCAGTACTTC. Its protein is CASSSRGTGSYEQYF.

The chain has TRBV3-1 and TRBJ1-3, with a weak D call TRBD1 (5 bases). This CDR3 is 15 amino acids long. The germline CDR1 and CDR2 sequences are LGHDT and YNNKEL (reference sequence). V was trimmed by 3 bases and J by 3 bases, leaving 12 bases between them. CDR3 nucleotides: TGTGCCAGCAGCCAGGGCGGGGCGCTTGGAAACACCATATATTTT. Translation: CASSQGGALGNTIYF.

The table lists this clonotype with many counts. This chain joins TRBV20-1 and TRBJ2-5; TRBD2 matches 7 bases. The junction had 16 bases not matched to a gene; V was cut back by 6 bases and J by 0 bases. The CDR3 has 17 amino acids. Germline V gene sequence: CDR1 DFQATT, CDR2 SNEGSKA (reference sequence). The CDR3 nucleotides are TGCAGTGCAACTGCCGGCTCGGTAGCGGGTTACCAAGAGACCCAGTACTTC. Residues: CSATAGSVAGYQETQYF.

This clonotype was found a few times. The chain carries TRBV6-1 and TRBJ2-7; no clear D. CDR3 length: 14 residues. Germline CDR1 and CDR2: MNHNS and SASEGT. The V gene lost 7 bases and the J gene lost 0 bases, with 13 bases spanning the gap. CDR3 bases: TGTGCCAGCAACCTCCGAGGTGACTCCTACGAGCAGTACTTC. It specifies CASNLRGDSYEQYF.

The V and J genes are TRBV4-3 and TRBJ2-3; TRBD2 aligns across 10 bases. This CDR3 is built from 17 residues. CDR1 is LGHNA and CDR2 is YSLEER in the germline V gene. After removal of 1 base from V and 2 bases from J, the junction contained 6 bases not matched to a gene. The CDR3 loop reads CASSQVLSGGATDTQYF. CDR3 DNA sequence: TGCGCCAGCAGCCAAGTTTTGAGCGGGGGGGCCACAGATACGCAGTATTTT.

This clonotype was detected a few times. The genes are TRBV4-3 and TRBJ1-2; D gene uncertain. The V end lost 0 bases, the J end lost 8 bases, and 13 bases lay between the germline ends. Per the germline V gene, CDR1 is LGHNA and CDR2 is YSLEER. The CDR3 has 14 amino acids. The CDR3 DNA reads TGCGCCAGCAGCCAAGATGGTAAAGGGCGAGGCTACACCTTC. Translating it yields CASSQDGKGRGYTF.

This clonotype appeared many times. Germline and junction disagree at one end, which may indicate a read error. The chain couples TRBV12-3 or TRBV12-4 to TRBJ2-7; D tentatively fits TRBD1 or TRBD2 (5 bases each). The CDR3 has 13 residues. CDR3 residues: CASSLGGVGGQYF. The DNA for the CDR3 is TGTGCCAGCAGCTTAGGCGGCGTTGGGGGGCAGTACTTC.

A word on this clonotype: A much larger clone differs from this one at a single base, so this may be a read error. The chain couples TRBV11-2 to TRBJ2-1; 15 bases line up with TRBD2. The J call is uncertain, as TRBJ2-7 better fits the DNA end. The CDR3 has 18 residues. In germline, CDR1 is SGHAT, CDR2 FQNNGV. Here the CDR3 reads CASSLAGTSGRSRAEQYF. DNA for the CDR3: TGTGCCAGCAGCTTAGCTGGGACTAGCGGGAGGTCGCGGGCTGAGCAGTACTTC.

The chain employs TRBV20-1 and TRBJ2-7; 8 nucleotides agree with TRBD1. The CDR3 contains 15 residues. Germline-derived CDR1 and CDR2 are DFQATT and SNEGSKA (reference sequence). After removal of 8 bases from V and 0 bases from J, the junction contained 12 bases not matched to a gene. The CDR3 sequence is CSTNGQGANSYEQYF. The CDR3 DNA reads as TGCAGTACTAATGGTCAGGGGGCCAACTCCTACGAGCAGTACTTC.

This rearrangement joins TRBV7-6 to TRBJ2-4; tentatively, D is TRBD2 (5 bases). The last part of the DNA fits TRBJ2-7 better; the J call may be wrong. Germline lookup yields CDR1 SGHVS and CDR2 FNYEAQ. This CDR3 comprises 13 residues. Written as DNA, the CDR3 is TGTGCCAGCAGCTCAACTAGGTACCACGAGCAGTACTTC. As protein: CASSSTRYHEQYF.

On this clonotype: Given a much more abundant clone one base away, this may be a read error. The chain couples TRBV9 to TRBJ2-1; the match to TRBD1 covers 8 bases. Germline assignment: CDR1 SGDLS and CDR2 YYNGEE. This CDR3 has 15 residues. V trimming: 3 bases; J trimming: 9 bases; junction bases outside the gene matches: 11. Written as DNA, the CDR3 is TGTGCCAGCAGCGGTCTACGGACAGGGAGTTCTGAGCAGTTCTTC. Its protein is CASSGLRTGSSEQFF.